Listed below are T cell receptor beta chains from one sample, sequenced in a study of T cells in localized non-small cell lung cancer. TCRdb's table, derived via immunoSEQ multiplex PCR, lists solely in-frame clones and lacks some. The profile shows 60,000 to 65,000 clones, 90% of them singletons. The material sequenced was peripheral blood, taken before any cancer treatment. These receptor sequences come from a woman aged 35-70 years with stage I lung adenocarcinoma. Each CDR3 is given with its conserved first and last residue. The order of the fields is clone size, J gene, V gene, D gene, CDR3 protein, CDR3 DNA. The D gene is left open where the match is weak. Clone size appears in some rows only: once, few, many, or a class for an expanded clone.

.	TRBJ2-3	TRBV28	.	CASSFGGTPDTQYF	TGTGCCAGCAGTTTTGGAGGGACCCCAGATACGCAGTATTTT
.	TRBJ1-6	TRBV7-2	.	CASSSRNNSPLHF	TGTGCCAGCAGCTCGAGGAACAATTCACCCCTCCACTTT
.	TRBJ1-2	TRBV30	.	CAWSVGFQGSGYTF	TGTGCCTGGAGTGTAGGATTTCAGGGGAGCGGCTACACCTTC
.	TRBJ1-3	TRBV30	.	CAWSVWGLGNTIYF	TGTGCCTGGAGTGTATGGGGGCTCGGAAACACCATATATTTT
.	TRBJ2-7	TRBV5-5	.	CASSSTGSYDEQYF	TGTGCCAGCAGCTCTACAGGGAGCTACGACGAGCAGTACTTC
once	TRBJ2-1	TRBV7-2	TRBD2	CASSFGSSGGADEQFF	TGTGCCAGCAGCTTCGGATCTAGCGGGGGGGCCGATGAGCAGTTCTTC
few	TRBJ1-5	TRBV19	.	CASSTRDGNQPQHF	TGTGCCAGTAGTACCCGGGACGGCAATCAGCCCCAGCATTTT
.	TRBJ1-5	TRBV29-1	.	CSAKYGNQPQHF	TGCAGCGCTAAATACGGCAATCAGCCCCAGCATTTT
.	TRBJ1-1	TRBV6-6	.	CASRTDTWNTEAFF	TGTGCCAGCAGAACGGACACCTGGAACACTGAAGCTTTCTTT
.	TRBJ2-1	TRBV19	TRBD1	CASSIDLVRTGRSEQFF	TGTGCCAGTAGTATAGATTTAGTCCGGACAGGGAGGTCTGAGCAGTTCTTC
.	TRBJ1-1	TRBV6-5	.	CASSYGTGRTEAFF	TGTGCCAGCAGTTACGGGACGGGGAGGACTGAAGCTTTCTTT
.	TRBJ1-5	TRBV19	TRBD1	CASRDVGQNQPQHF	TGTGCCAGTAGGGACGTGGGACAGAATCAGCCCCAGCATTTT
.	TRBJ1-6	TRBV6-6	.	CASSYRVRDSPLHF	TGTGCCAGCAGTTACAGGGTACGTGATTCACCCCTCCACTTT
.	TRBJ1-2	TRBV14	TRBD1	CASSQTTGGGPNYGYTF	TGTGCCAGCAGCCAAACTACAGGGGGCGGCCCTAACTATGGCTACACCTTC
once	TRBJ1-1	TRBV30	.	CAWSVAPGGDTEAFF	TGTGCCTGGAGTGTGGCGCCGGGAGGGGACACTGAAGCTTTCTTT
.	TRBJ2-3	TRBV7-9	TRBD2	CASSPRTSGKADTQYF	TGTGCCAGCAGCCCCAGGACTAGCGGGAAGGCAGATACGCAGTATTTT
.	TRBJ1-2	TRBV28	.	CASSLTNYGYTF	TGTGCCAGCAGTCTGACAAACTATGGCTACACCTTC
.	TRBJ2-7	TRBV6-5	TRBD1	CASSRPEGASYEQYF	TGTGCCAGCAGCAGACCTGAGGGGGCATCCTACGAGCAGTACTTC
once	TRBJ2-2	TRBV9	.	CASSAGNRVTGELFF	TGTGCCAGCAGCGCGGGCAACCGGGTCACCGGGGAGCTGTTTTTT
.	TRBJ1-1	TRBV11-2	.	CASSSLWADQNTEAFF	TGTGCCAGCAGCTCCCTATGGGCAGACCAGAACACTGAAGCTTTCTTT
.	TRBJ2-3	TRBV9	.	CASGSDAWGTDTQYF	TGTGCCAGCGGCTCTGACGCCTGGGGAACAGATACGCAGTATTTT
.	TRBJ1-5	TRBV6-1	.	CASSEMIGSDSNQPQHF	TGTGCCAGCAGTGAAATGATTGGGTCAGATAGCAATCAGCCCCAGCATTTT
.	TRBJ2-7	TRBV6-1	.	CASSEGTDFSSYEQYF	TGTGCCAGCAGTGAAGGGACTGACTTTAGCTCCTACGAGCAGTACTTC
.	TRBJ1-1	TRBV7-9	TRBD1	CASSPRQGTNTEAFF	TGTGCCAGCAGCCCGAGACAGGGGACGAACACTGAAGCTTTCTTT
.	TRBJ1-1	TRBV5-6	.	CASSFPDSNTEAFF	TGTGCCAGCAGCTTTCCAGACTCGAACACTGAAGCTTTCTTT
.	TRBJ2-1	TRBV4-3	TRBD2	CASSRNQLAGVDEQFF	TGCGCCAGCAGCCGAAACCAACTAGCGGGAGTCGATGAGCAGTTCTTC
.	TRBJ2-5	TRBV19	TRBD2	CASRTSATQETQYF	TGTGCCAGTCGGACTAGCGCGACCCAAGAGACCCAGTACTTC
few	TRBJ1-6	TRBV6-1	.	CASSSTRDSPLHF	TGTGCCAGCAGTTCAACGAGGGATTCACCCCTCCACTTT
.	TRBJ2-3	TRBV9	TRBD1	CASSRQGSTDTQYF	TGTGCCAGCAGCCGACAGGGGAGCACAGATACGCAGTATTTT
.	TRBJ1-3	TRBV7-2	.	CASSINTGPHSGNTIYF	TGTGCCAGCAGCATTAATACAGGGCCTCACTCTGGAAACACCATATATTTT
.	TRBJ1-4	TRBV13	.	CASSSSGTSATNEKLFF	TGTGCCAGCAGCTCCTCCGGGACGTCGGCAACTAATGAAAAACTGTTTTTT
.	TRBJ2-5	TRBV9	TRBD2	CASSVSGGETQYF	TGTGCCAGCAGCGTGAGCGGGGGAGAGACCCAGTACTTC
.	TRBJ2-7	TRBV27	.	CASSPLQTHFSYEQYF	TGTGCCAGCAGTCCCCTGCAGACCCATTTCTCGTACGAGCAGTACTTC
.	TRBJ2-1	TRBV15	.	CATSVMGTLFNEQFF	TGTGCCACCAGCGTTATGGGGACATTGTTCAATGAGCAGTTCTTC
.	TRBJ2-5	TRBV4-3	.	CASSQDPQATQYF	TGCGCCAGCAGCCAAGATCCCCAGGCGACCCAGTACTTC